Below are 10 T cell receptor beta chains sequenced from a single sample in a study of shared clonotypes between healthy human individuals. The repertoire was sequenced with immunoSEQ multiplex PCR; TCRdb's copy has only in-frame clones and lacks some. This table has nearly 1 million clones, around 80% appearing once. Sequencing input: memory CD4+ T cells sorted from blood. As for subset: CD45RA-negative fraction. These receptors originate from a man between 18 and 29 years old in good health.

The gene calls are TRBV25-1 and TRBJ2-5; TRBD2 is a possible D gene (6 bases). Germline V gene lookup returns CDR1 MGHDK and CDR2 SYGVNS. The CDR3 consists of 13 residues. Trimming took off 8 bases at V and 2 bases at J, with 12 bases between the two ends. CDR3 loop: CASVEGRQETQYF. CDR3 sequence (DNA): TGTGCCAGCGTGGAGGGGAGGCAAGAGACCCAGTACTTC.

This clone has a handful of counts. The rearrangement uses TRBV28 and TRBJ1-1; maybe TRBD1 (6 bases). There are 17 residues in the CDR3. Germline V gene sequence: CDR1 MDHEN, CDR2 SYDVKM. Trimming took off 6 bases at V and 1 base at J, with 21 bases between the two ends. The CDR3 loop is CASSRPTGLIANTEAFF. The CDR3 DNA follows: TGTGCCAGCAGCCGCCCTACAGGGTTGATAGCGAACACTGAAGCTTTCTTT.

This chain uses TRBV7-9 with TRBJ2-4; TRBD1 matches at 12 bases. This CDR3 contains 14 residues. The junction had 5 bases not matched to a gene; V was cut back by 5 bases and J by 9 bases. Germline V lookup: CDR1 SEHNR, CDR2 FQNEAQ (reference sequence). The CDR3 reads CASSLGTGGIIQYF. CDR3 nucleotides: TGTGCCAGCAGCCTCGGGACAGGGGGCATCATTCAGTACTTC.

The chain combines TRBV7-6 with TRBJ2-6, with TRBD1 identical over 11 bases. There are 18 residues in the CDR3. Germline trimming cut 5 bases from V and 0 bases from J; bases unmatched to any gene: 6. Germline CDR1 reads SGHVS; CDR2 reads FNYEAQ. CDR3 loop: CASSRRDRGSSGANVLTF. CDR3 bases: TGTGCCAGCAGCCGACGGGACAGGGGGTCCTCTGGGGCCAACGTCCTGACTTTC.

This clone was seen only once. This chain links TRBV28 with TRBJ2-1; the D is unclear. V was trimmed by 4 bases and J by 5 bases, leaving 15 bases between them. The CDR3 covers 15 residues. The germline V gene has CDR1 MDHEN and CDR2 SYDVKM. The CDR3 sequence is CASSSSSSPNNEQFF. The CDR3 DNA reads TGTGCCAGCAGTTCCTCTTCCTCTCCGAACAATGAGCAGTTCTTC.

This rearrangement joins TRBV5-1 to TRBJ2-1, with 8 bases matching TRBD2. The V and J ends lost 5 bases and 3 bases, in that order; junction bases with no gene match: 10. Germline lookup yields CDR1 SGHRS and CDR2 YFSETQ. The CDR3 runs to 16 residues. CDR3 sequence: CASSSPSGSIYNEQFF. CDR3 coding DNA: TGCGCCAGCAGTTCCCCAAGCGGGAGTATCTACAATGAGCAGTTCTTC.

V is TRBV25-1 and J is TRBJ1-1, with D possibly being TRBD1 (6 bases). Trimming removed 7 bases from V and 5 bases from J, with 17 bases in between. This CDR3 comprises 14 residues. The V gene's germline CDR1 is MGHDK and CDR2 SYGVNS. The DNA for the CDR3 is TGTGCCAGCACAATAACAGGGCTCGCTACTGAAGCTTTCTTT. Translation: CASTITGLATEAFF.

The V gene is TRBV4-1, the J gene TRBJ2-5; no definite D call. The germline gives CDR1 MGHRA, CDR2 YSYEKL. Trimming pared 4 bases from V and 5 bases from J, leaving 20 bases between. The CDR3 contains 16 residues. This chain's CDR3 is CASSLGPLIVGETQYF. The CDR3 coding sequence is TGCGCCAGCAGCCTGGGCCCGCTAATAGTTGGGGAGACCCAGTACTTC.

This clone was picked up one time. V gene TRBV9 combines with J gene TRBJ2-3; D is possibly TRBD1 (6 bases). The CDR3 is made up of 15 amino acids. Trimming pared 3 bases from V and 0 bases from J, leaving 11 bases between. CDR1 is SGDLS, CDR2 YYNGEE, per germline. In nucleotides, the CDR3 is TGTGCCAGCAGCGCCTGGGACATTAGCACAGATACGCAGTATTTT. Translating gives CASSAWDISTDTQYF. The variable domain in full, with the rest retrieved from reference TRBV9 and TRBJ2-3, is DSGVTQTPKHLITATGQRVTLRCSPRSGDLSVYWYQQSLDQGLQFLIQYYNGEERAKGNILERFSAQQFPDLHSELNLSSLELGDSALYFCASSAWDISTDTQYFGPGTRLTVL.

This clone was seen more than once but under ten times. The chain carries TRBV4-2 and TRBJ1-3; D might be TRBD1 (6 bases). Trimming pared 0 bases from V and 2 bases from J, leaving 8 bases between. This CDR3 contains 15 residues. The V gene's germline CDR1 is LGHNA and CDR2 YNFKEQ. CDR3 coding DNA: TGTGCCAGCAGCCAAGAGCAGGGGACTGGAAACACCATATATTTT. This sequence encodes CASSQEQGTGNTIYF.